Sequencing of this T cell receptor (beta chain) was carried out in a study of Graves' ophthalmopathy and Graves' hyperthyroidism. Turning to the study itself: Specimen type is peripheral blood, obtained at initial diagnosis before any treatment.

As the template, RNA transcripts were used to amplify TCR beta CDR3 regions. The first round was an RT-PCR with HTBI primers, and the second round was a multiplex PCR. TCRdb reanalysed the multiplex PCR reads using MiXCR and keeps one entry per CDR3 protein. Among 650,000 to 800,000 distinct CDR3 sequences listed, about 41% were seen once. PBMCs were isolated from an approximately 10 ml sample of fresh peripheral blood. Worth noting for this clonotype: The antigen remains undetermined.

CDR1 is LGHNT, CDR2 FRNRAP, per germline. V lost 11 bases, J lost 0 bases, and 16 bases lay in between. CDR3 length: 15 amino acids. General study findings and limits: Among expanded thyroid clonotypes above 0.001 frequency, most also occurred in blood. Ophthalmopathy was separated from stable hyperthyroidism by a 13-signature model with over 85% sensitivity and around 84% specificity.

The chain employs TRBV12-5 and TRBJ2-2; no clear D. This TCR came from an adult man with Graves' ophthalmopathy. The specimen was peripheral blood. The CDR3 region is CAGRAELANTGELFF. DNA of the CDR3: TGTGCTGGTAGGGCGGAATTAGCGAACACCGGGGAGCTGTTTTTT.